This passage covers 9 T cell receptor beta chains from one sample sequenced in a study of blood T cell repertoires in COVID-19. TCRdb keeps only in-frame clones here, not all; method: immunoSEQ multiplex PCR. The sample contains under 200,000 clones, 80% to 90% of which appear only once. Sequencing used peripheral blood. These receptors all stem from a woman aged 60-75 years with COVID-19, enrolled during active disease.

This clone is a singleton in its sample. The genes are TRBV3-1 (or the pseudogene TRBV3-2) and TRBJ2-7, with TRBD1 identical over 8 bases. The germline gives CDR1 LGHDT, CDR2 YNNKEL (reference sequence). J was trimmed by 2 bases and V by 5 bases; bases with no gene match: 11. The CDR3 has 16 amino acids. DNA of the CDR3: TGTGCCAGCAGCAAAACAGGGGGGCCGCTCCCCTACGAGCAGTACTTC. The encoded protein is CASSKTGGPLPYEQYF.

The chain has TRBV3-1 (or the pseudogene TRBV3-2) and TRBJ2-1; 7 bases are shared with TRBD1. Germline-derived CDR1 and CDR2 are LGHDT and YNNKEL (reference sequence). J was trimmed by 6 bases and V by 4 bases; bases with no gene match: 3. The CDR3 sequence is 13 residues long. This CDR3 is CASSLGQTNEQFF. CDR3 sequence (DNA): TGTGCCAGCAGCCTGGGACAGACCAATGAGCAGTTCTTC.

The chain recombines TRBV10-1 with TRBJ2-3, with TRBD1 matching over 8 bases. Trimming took 6 bases from V and 2 from J; bases not matched to a gene: 7. Germline V gene data show CDR1 as WNHNN and CDR2 as SYGVQD (reference sequence). The CDR3 has 15 residues. The CDR3 reads CASRPDRGLTDTQYF. CDR3 coding DNA: TGCGCCAGCAGGCCCGACAGGGGCCTCACAGATACGCAGTATTTT.

This clone has only a few counts. This rearrangement joins TRBV5-1 to TRBJ2-7, with TRBD2 matching over 8 bases. Germline values: CDR1 SGHRS, CDR2 YFSETQ. Trimming took 5 bases from V and 2 from J; bases not matched to a gene: 15. The CDR3 has 17 residues. The CDR3 nucleotides are TGCGCCAGCAGGGGTAGCGGGGAAAGGGGACGGACCTACGAGCAGTACTTC. This translates into CASRGSGERGRTYEQYF.

The chain links TRBV5-1 to TRBJ2-1, with 13 bases aligning to TRBD2. V gave up 4 bases and J gave up 9 bases; unmatched junction bases: 7. The CDR3 runs to 15 residues. CDR1 and CDR2 (germline): SGHRS, YFSETQ. In DNA form, the CDR3 reads TGCGCCAGCAGCCCGGGACTAGCGGGGAGTAGTGAGCAGTTCTTC. It specifies CASSPGLAGSSEQFF.

The chain carries TRBV9 and TRBJ2-3; D is ambiguous. The CDR3 consists of 14 residues. Deletions cut 0 bases from V and 0 bases from J, with 5 bases between. Looked up from germline, CDR1 is SGDLS and CDR2 is YYNGEE. CDR3 region: CASSVVSSTDTQYF. The CDR3, as DNA: TGTGCCAGCAGCGTAGTGAGTAGCACAGATACGCAGTATTTT. Full variable domain (remainder filled in from reference TRBV9 and TRBJ2-3): DSGVTQTPKHLITATGQRVTLRCSPRSGDLSVYWYQQSLDQGLQFLIQYYNGEERAKGNILERFSAQQFPDLHSELNLSSLELGDSALYFCASSVVSSTDTQYFGPGTRLTVL.

V and J are TRBV19 and TRBJ2-1; the D gene is possibly TRBD1 (7 bases). Trimming removed 3 bases at V and 14 bases at J, with 14 bases between. Germline CDR1 LNHDA, CDR2 SQIVND (reference sequence). The CDR3 has 12 amino acids. The CDR3 is CASSITGEDKFF. CDR3 bases: TGTGCCAGTAGTATCACAGGGGAGGATAAGTTCTTC.

The chain carries TRBV2 and TRBJ1-5; D not resolved. Between the trimmed V and J ends, which lost 6 bases and 3 bases, there was a span of 12 bases. The CDR3 extends over 14 amino acids. CDR1 SNHLY and CDR2 FYNNEI come from the germline V gene. CDR3 protein: CASRRGLFNQPQHF. CDR3 bases: TGTGCCAGCAGGCGAGGACTGTTCAATCAGCCCCAGCATTTT.

This clone was counted once. The V and J genes are TRBV5-8 and TRBJ1-2; no reliable D call. Germline values: CDR1 SGHTS, CDR2 YDEGEE. V was trimmed by 4 bases and J by 1 base, leaving 8 bases between them. The CDR3 length is 13 residues. The chain's CDR3 is CASSTHLNYGYTF. For the CDR3, the DNA is TGTGCCAGCAGCACACACCTTAACTATGGCTACACCTTC. The full variable domain, rest sourced from reference TRBV5-8 and TRBJ1-2, is EAGVTQSPTHLIKTRGQQATLRCSPISGHTSVYWYQQALGLGLQFLLWYDEGEERNRGNFPPRFSGRQFPNYSSELNVNALELEDSALYLCASSTHLNYGYTFGSGTRLTVV.